The present T cell receptor (beta chain) was sequenced within a study of CD4 T cells in relation to SARS-CoV-2 and coronaviruses. Looking at the study overall: Negative control cultures got HIV-1 Nef peptides or no peptide.

TCRdb's copy holds only in-frame clones and misses some; the assay was immunoSEQ multiplex PCR. The table records some 21,000 clones, roughly three quarters of them present only once. Unexposed donor CD4+ T cells date from about 2011-2018, before the COVID-19 pandemic. After ten to eleven days of culture, CD4+ T cells were isolated. As cell numbers allowed, unexposed-donor CD4+ T cells faced SARS-CoV-2 S/N and four cold-coronavirus spikes. In regard to this clone: Its specificity is unknown.

The TCR originated in a human donor in good health. Source material: CD4+ T cells from PBMCs, cultured in vitro.

The CDR3 is CASSDPGLGETQYF. The CDR3 DNA follows: TGTGCCAGCAGTGACCCGGGTTTGGGGGAGACCCAGTACTTC. The chain couples TRBV6-1 to TRBJ2-5; D uncertain. CDR1 is MNHNS and CDR2 is SASEGT in the germline V gene. CDR3 length: 14 amino acids. V lost 3 bases and J lost 5, with 13 bases in between.